This entry lists 21 T cell receptor beta chains sequenced from one sample in a study of blood T cell repertoires in COVID-19. This table comes from immunoSEQ multiplex PCR, and its TCRdb copy is limited to in-frame clones, with some not included. Of around 310,000 clones in the sample, 90% are singletons; the top ten hold about 1%. Source material: peripheral blood. These receptors were obtained from a woman in her thirties or forties with COVID-19, enrolled during active disease.

The chain combines TRBV25-1 with TRBJ1-1; a possible D gene is TRBD1 (5 bases). V shed 4 bases and J shed 2 bases, with 14 bases lying between them. The CDR3 totals 15 residues. The germline V gene has CDR1 MGHDK and CDR2 SYGVNS. The CDR3 loop is CASSVSGLPNTEAFF. CDR3 nucleotides: TGTGCCAGCAGTGTATCAGGGCTCCCTAACACTGAAGCTTTCTTT.

The V gene is TRBV7-9, the J gene TRBJ2-2, with 7 bases lining up with TRBD1. The V gene end was trimmed by 5 bases and the J gene end by 5 bases; junction bases not matched to a gene: 11. The CDR3 consists of 16 residues. CDR1 is SEHNR and CDR2 is FQNEAQ in the germline V gene (reference sequence). In DNA form, the CDR3 reads TGTGCCAGCAGCCCCATGACAGGGTGGGGGACCGGGGAGCTGTTTTTT. This sequence encodes CASSPMTGWGTGELFF.

The rearrangement links TRBV7-3 to TRBJ2-3, with 12 bases fitting TRBD2. The CDR3 length is 18 residues. The trim removed 2 bases at V and 1 base at J, leaving 7 bases unmatched. The germline CDR1 and CDR2 sequences are SGHTA and FQGTGA. This CDR3 is CASSLHPLAGGGTDTQYF. The CDR3 DNA reads as TGTGCCAGCAGCTTACATCCTCTAGCGGGAGGGGGCACAGATACGCAGTATTTT.

This clone has only one observation. The chain uses TRBV27 and TRBJ2-7; 7 bases map to TRBD1. Germline-derived CDR1 and CDR2 are MNHEY and SMNVEV (reference sequence). The CDR3 runs 14 residues. J gave up 2 bases and V 3 bases, and 4 bases lay outside the gene matches. The CDR3 DNA follows: TGTGCCAGCAGTTTTGGAGACAGGGCCTACGAGCAGTACTTC. It codes for CASSFGDRAYEQYF.

The rearrangement uses TRBV6-4 and TRBJ2-3, with TRBD2 matching over 11 bases. V lost 6 bases and J lost 1; bases outside the gene matches: 3. Germline CDR1 is MRHNA and CDR2 is SNTAGT. CDR3 length: 15 amino acids. CDR3 in amino acids: CASSQTSGGTDTQYF. Here the CDR3 DNA reads TGTGCCAGCAGCCAGACTAGCGGGGGCACAGATACGCAGTATTTT.

V and J are TRBV27 and TRBJ2-7; D ambiguous. V was pared by 4 bases and J by 6 bases, with 13 bases between. The CDR3 runs to 13 residues. The germline V gene has CDR1 MNHEY and CDR2 SMNVEV (reference sequence). CDR3 sequence: CASSSVSRAEQYF. CDR3 in DNA: TGTGCCAGCAGTTCCGTTAGTCGAGCCGAGCAGTACTTC.

The gene calls are TRBV2 and TRBJ1-2, with 9 nucleotides matching TRBD1. CDR1 is SNHLY, CDR2 FYNNEI, per germline. The CDR3 runs 15 residues. V lost 7 bases, J lost 2 bases, and 8 bases stayed unmatched. The CDR3 reads CASTLEGQGNYGYTF. The CDR3 nucleotides are TGTGCCAGCACCCTTGAAGGACAGGGGAACTATGGCTACACCTTC.

V gene TRBV19 combines with J gene TRBJ2-3; 13 bases line up with TRBD2. Germline CDR1 LNHDA, CDR2 SQIVND (reference sequence). V lost 4 bases and J lost 5; bases outside the gene matches: 9. The CDR3 is 17 amino acids. The CDR3 DNA reads as TGTGCCAGTAGTACTCGGACTAGCGGGAGATATGGAGATACGCAGTATTTT. Encoded protein: CASSTRTSGRYGDTQYF.

V usage is TRBV5-1 and J usage is TRBJ1-3; D may be TRBD1 (6 bases). Deletions cut 0 bases from V and 4 bases from J, with 14 bases between. The CDR3 is made up of 16 amino acids. CDR1 is SGHRS, CDR2 YFSETQ, per germline. The CDR3 spells CASSLDRGARGNTIYF. The CDR3 DNA is TGCGCCAGCAGCTTGGATCGGGGGGCCAGAGGAAACACCATATATTTT.

The rearrangement joins TRBV5-1 to TRBJ1-6; 8 nucleotides agree with TRBD1. J was trimmed by 0 bases and V by 0 bases; bases with no gene match: 2. The CDR3 length is 17 residues. The germline CDR1 and CDR2 sequences are SGHRS and YFSETQ. The CDR3 sequence: CASSLGDRSSYNSPLHF. DNA for the CDR3: TGCGCCAGCAGCTTGGGGGACAGGAGCTCCTATAATTCACCCCTCCACTTT.

This clone was seen a handful of times. CDR3: CASSQDLTGLSAFF. The DNA for the CDR3 is TGCGCCAGCAGCCAAGATCTGACAGGGCTGAGTGCTTTCTTT. V and J are TRBV4-3 and TRBJ1-1; 7 nucleotides agree with TRBD1. This CDR3 has 14 amino acids. Germline-derived CDR1 and CDR2 are LGHNA and YSLEER. V shed 0 bases, J shed 11 bases, and the junction held 9 bases outside the gene matches.

The chain couples TRBV5-1 to TRBJ1-2; D gene ambiguous. This CDR3 has 14 amino acids. V was clipped by 4 bases and J by 5 bases, with 15 bases between them. Germline V gene lookup returns CDR1 SGHRS and CDR2 YFSETQ. This chain's CDR3 is CASSLPGLNYGYTF. CDR3 bases: TGCGCCAGCAGCCTGCCCGGACTGAATTATGGCTACACCTTC.

The chain has TRBV10-3 and TRBJ1-2; D unresolved. The CDR3 is 15 amino acids. V dropped 4 bases and J dropped 1 base, with 13 bases sitting between them. The germline CDR1 and CDR2 sequences are ENHRY and SYGVKD. The CDR3 DNA reads as TGTGCCATCAGTGCGAGTGTACAGAATAACTATGGCTACACCTTC. It codes for CAISASVQNNYGYTF.

The V gene is TRBV5-1, the J gene TRBJ1-1; 11 bases match TRBD1. The CDR3 contains 16 residues. V trimming: 2 bases; J trimming: 7 bases; junction bases outside the gene matches: 10. CDR1 and CDR2 (germline): SGHRS, YFSETQ. CDR3 nucleotide sequence: TGCGCCAGCAGCTTCGGCGGGACAGGGGGATGGGGTGAAGCTTTCTTT. As protein: CASSFGGTGGWGEAFF.

The chain has TRBV27 and TRBJ1-1, with 7 bases that match TRBD1. Germline V gives CDR1 MNHEY, CDR2 SMNVEV (reference sequence). The CDR3 sequence is 15 residues long. V shed 6 bases and J 0 bases; nucleotides not matched to a gene: 7. The CDR3 protein is CASSPGQTLNTEAFF. In nucleotides, the CDR3 is TGTGCCAGCAGCCCGGGACAGACTCTGAACACTGAAGCTTTCTTT.

The chain couples TRBV6-5 to TRBJ2-7, with TRBD1 as a possible D gene (6 bases). Germline V gives CDR1 MNHEY, CDR2 SVGAGI. Trimming left V 2 bases short and J 7 bases short, with 18 bases between. The CDR3 is 15 amino acids. CDR3 bases: TGTGCCAGCAGTTACGCGCAGGGGCCCTCTTGGGAGCAGTACTTC. Protein product: CASSYAQGPSWEQYF.

The V gene is TRBV28, the J gene TRBJ2-7; D ambiguous. The CDR3 extends over 14 amino acids. Trimming cost V 2 bases and J 3 bases, with 11 bases left between them. Germline CDR1 reads MDHEN; CDR2 reads SYDVKM. As DNA, the CDR3 is TGTGCCAGCAGTTTAGGGCCCCAGGTCTACGAGCAGTACTTC. This gives the protein CASSLGPQVYEQYF.

The rearrangement uses TRBV6-4 and TRBJ2-3; perhaps TRBD2 as D (5 bases). The CDR3 length is 14 residues. The germline gives CDR1 MRHNA, CDR2 SNTAGT. V lost 10 bases and J lost 5, with 19 bases in between. The CDR3 region is CATNSGPEGDTQYF. CDR3 DNA: TGTGCCACCAATTCGGGCCCCGAGGGAGATACGCAGTATTTT.

This sequence joins TRBV27 and TRBJ2-7; D unclear. The CDR3 consists of 12 residues. The germline V and J ends were trimmed by 2 bases and 6 bases, with 8 bases remaining between them. CDR1 is MNHEY and CDR2 is SMNVEV in the germline V gene (reference sequence). In nucleotides, the CDR3 is TGTGCCAGCAGTTTAATGTCCGGCGAGCAGTACTTC. It translates to CASSLMSGEQYF.

J is TRBJ2-7 and V is TRBV12-5; TRBD2 might be the D (6 bases). Germline loops: CDR1 LGHNT, CDR2 FRNRAP. The V and J ends lost 1 base and 4 bases respectively, with 23 bases between them. The CDR3 loop spans 18 amino acids. The CDR3 here is CASGLGSLGGAKSYEQYF. The CDR3 region has the DNA TGTGCTAGTGGTTTGGGGTCCCTGGGGGGAGCTAAAAGTTACGAGCAGTACTTC.

This chain uses TRBV3-1 (or the pseudogene TRBV3-2) with TRBJ1-3, with D unresolved. This CDR3 has 17 amino acids. Germline V lookup: CDR1 LGHDT, CDR2 YNNKEL (reference sequence). The V gene lost 6 bases and the J gene lost 0 bases, with 18 bases spanning the gap. CDR3 nucleotides: TGTGCCAGCAGACAATATCCAGGCTTTGGCTCTGGAAACACCATATATTTT. Protein product: CASRQYPGFGSGNTIYF.